This TCR beta chain was documented in a study of T cell clonotyping in hematopoietic cell transplantation. Method: immunoSEQ multiplex PCR; TCRdb's copy keeps in-frame clones and lacks some. The top ten hold 0.85% to 0.9% of the sample, which has about 44,000 clones, 94% seen once. General study findings and limits: Recipient TCR diversity dropped after transplant; expanded clonotypes rose from day 30 to 180.

Germline values: CDR1 SGHDT, CDR2 YYEEEE. Between the trimmed V and J ends, which lost 0 bases and 1 base, there was a span of 7 bases. The CDR3 is 14 amino acids. Turning to this clone: Antigen unknown.

The sample taken for sequencing was peripheral blood mononuclear cells. J is TRBJ2-5 and V is TRBV5-6; D might be TRBD2 (5 bases). The sequence derives from a woman aged 50 to 65 in good health. Some clones in this sample may be carry-over from other donors' samples. The DNA of the CDR3 is TGTGCCAGCAGCTTGGTCGGAGGCCAAGAGACCCAGTACTTC. Translated: CASSLVGGQETQYF. The complete variable domain, with remaining parts taken from reference TRBV5-6 and TRBJ2-5, reads DAGVTQSPTHLIKTRGQQVTLRCSPKSGHDTVSWYQQALGQGPQFIFQYYEEEERQRGNFPDRFSGHQFPNYSSELNVNALLLGDSALYLCASSLVGGQETQYFGPGTRLLVL.